This entry describes one TCR beta chain. Its specificity is not known. Assay: immunoSEQ multiplex PCR; the TCRdb copy retains only in-frame clones and omits some. There are roughly 120,000 clones in the sample; around 84% occur only once, and 7.7% lies in the top ten. These data belong to a study of T cell responses to AZD1222 COVID-19 vaccine. The study, taken as a whole, reports: The repertoires were collected only after the peak T cell response.

The sample was peripheral blood, taken on day 0 of AZD1222 vaccination. The TCR sequence derives from an adult in good health.

In DNA form, the CDR3 reads TGTGCCAGCAGTTCGGAGGGCTCCTACGAGCAGTACTTC. Amino acid sequence: CASSSEGSYEQYF. This chain uses TRBV6-5 with TRBJ2-7; perhaps TRBD2 as D (6 bases). The germline V and J ends were trimmed by 4 bases and 0 bases, with 7 bases remaining between them. Germline-derived CDR1 and CDR2 are MNHEY and SVGAGI. This CDR3 is 13 amino acids long.